This entry concerns a single TCR beta chain. Its matching antigen is unknown. The CDR3 totals 14 residues. Trimming took 6 bases from V and 5 from J, leaving 17 bases between them. Germline CDR1 MNHEY, CDR2 SVGAGI. The PCR contained 60 Vbeta and 13 Jbeta primers. The table came from immunoSEQ multiplex PCR; TCRdb's copy has only in-frame clones and leaves some out. Of approximately 200,000 clones listed, 75% to 85% are singletons. This record comes from a study of cytomegalovirus exposure and HLA in healthy donors. Study-level results: Roughly even sequencing depth across donors was the assumption behind the presence/absence analyses. The authors excluded some V segments, including TRBV6-2 and TRBV6-3, as indistinguishable. Most subjects' HLA-A and HLA-B alleles were reportedly predicted from TCR beta sequences. TCR beta chain V- and J-gene trimming was linked, in a later analysis, to a missense variant in DCLRE1C.

Sequencing was carried out using PBMCs. This clonotype originated in a girl aged 10-17 years in good health and CMV-seronegative. The chain couples TRBV6-5 to TRBJ2-7, with TRBD2 as a possible D gene (5 bases). The CDR3 DNA reads TGTGCCAGCAGGACCAGCGGCATTGTGGACGAGCAGTACTTC. Protein sequence: CASRTSGIVDEQYF.